This TCR beta chain was recorded in a study of cytomegalovirus exposure and HLA in healthy donors (dated by TCRdb to the late 2010s). About the investigation overall: An earlier analysis of several hundred of the donors reported 250 to 350 Gb of sequence data and some 100 million unique TCR beta sequences from approximately 180 million T cells. About 300 gigabases of sequencing data and around 88 million unique TCR sequences made up an early release that covered 640 HLA-typed donors. Of the approximately 400 genotyped donors, 81% fell in the genetic ancestry cluster associated with self-reported Caucasian donors. The study aimed to test whether cataloging public T cell receptors could reveal signatures of past pathogen exposure. The study used immunosequencing to profile the T cell repertoires of about 670 subjects and linked those repertoires to cytomegalovirus serostatus. A separate validation cohort of roughly 130 different subjects was used in addition to the roughly 700-subject first cohort. To predict cytomegalovirus infection status, the study brought together high-throughput TCR immunosequencing, statistical association of individual TCRs with disease status, and machine learning. To study patterns of TCR occurrence, a later analysis re-analyzed previously published TCR beta repertoires from 666 donors and added high-resolution HLA genotyping. Rather than drawing on any new phenotypic data, the later analysis identified candidate immune exposures from TCR beta sequences and the way those sequences occurred across donors. In an earlier analysis of over 550 of the donors, high-throughput TCR beta sequencing was used to judge whether each TCR beta V gene segment behaved as functional or pseudogenic. Alongside the repertoire data, information on donor age, sex, ethnicity and CMV serostatus was compiled. Genome-wide SNP genotypes for about 60% of the roughly 700 donors were used in a later genetic analysis, which treated that subset as a discovery cohort. All discovery cohort repertoires had been generated on a single sequencing platform. HLA typing included class I and class II loci at four-digit resolution. Typing coverage differed by locus: A, B, C, DRB1 and DQB1 were typed in roughly 629-630 donors, DQA1 in 522, DPA1 in 600 to 610, and DPB1 in 450 to 490. Five DR-DQ haplotypes were handled as single units for association and clustering, since linkage in the cohort was strong. Among about 370 genotyped donors of the cohort, an average of approximately 240,000 unique TCR beta nucleotide sequences was sequenced per donor, of which 15% to 20% were non-productive.

The cohort was made up of approximately 670 healthy bone marrow donors. Cohort members were all nominally healthy when sampled, although unrecorded immune exposures were likely present. The donor was CMV seronegative and was included in the group of under 450 seronegative cohort members. A peripheral blood sample was collected from each donor, and TCR beta sequencing was performed on peripheral blood mononuclear cells. The Qiagen DNeasy Blood Extraction Kit was used to extract genomic DNA from the blood cell samples. The CDR3, from cysteine to phenylalanine, totals 13 residues. Of the read, only the CDR3 DNA is kept; its 39 bases are in frame from base 1. The germline V and J ends show losses of 4 bases and 4 bases respectively, and no gene match explains 4 bases of the junction. CDR1 LNHDA and CDR2 SQIVND are derived from the germline V gene (reference sequence). This clone appeared once. The specificity of this receptor is unknown. No clone much larger than this one lies a single base away; base qualities are absent.

Library prep was done by the immunoSEQ multiplex PCR assay. A mixture of 60 forward primers for TCR Vbeta segments and 13 reverse primers for TCR Jbeta segments was used in the multiplex PCR. Amplification of the CDR3 region of rearranged TCR beta genes was performed with a multiplex PCR assay on genomic DNA. Amplified TCR beta libraries were sequenced as 87-base-pair reads on the Illumina HiSeq System. In the authors' own workflow: A later analysis counted approximately 76 million unique TCR beta chains across the 700 or so repertoires, and roughly 9.9 million of these chains were shared by at least two donors. To remove PCR and sequencing errors, raw reads were error-corrected and collapsed into unique sequences using a nearest-neighbor algorithm that merged closely related sequences. Alignment of CDR3 sequences to IMGT reference sequences was used to assign V, D and J gene segments. For a sequence to be retained, at least a six-nucleotide match to both a V gene segment and a J gene segment was required. Rearrangements were classified as productive when the CDR3 lacked stop codons and remained in frame with V and J, and all other rearrangements were classified as non-productive. CDR3 was defined according to IMGT convention as the region running from the second conserved V-encoded cysteine to the conserved J-encoded phenylalanine. The earlier analysis of 500 to 650 of the donors excluded any sequence lacking an unambiguous match to a single V gene segment. In an earlier analysis of a few hundred of the donors, V segments were called functional above 56.7% productive rearrangements and were called segregating when the between-donor standard deviation exceeded 5%. A statistical classification framework was built for diagnosing cytomegalovirus status from the catalog of TCR beta chain sequences. In a later analysis, V and J genes were assigned by comparing TCR nucleotide sequences against IMGT/GENE-DB human TR gene sequences. A later analysis assigned CDR3 sequences and most-parsimonious VDJ recombination scenarios with the TCRdist pipeline. In a later analysis, each TCR beta chain was defined by its CDR3 amino acid sequence together with its V-gene family, and reads lacking a unique V-gene family were excluded. In a later analysis, several hundred highly shared, low-generation-probability nucleotide sequences were removed to address suspected cross-contamination and a sequencing artifact. For each public chain, a later analysis derived a clonal expansion index from normalized ranks of inferred template counts within each repertoire. In a later analysis, generation probabilities were computed with a VDJ recombination model fitted to out-of-frame rearrangements, and the resulting probabilities were checked against IGoR. Hypergeometric tests were used in a later analysis to score TCR-TCR, TCR-HLA and TCR-CMV co-occurrence, with a repertoire-size bias correction applied to the TCR pairs. False discovery rates were estimated in a later analysis by permuting HLA or CMV assignments 20 times. In a later analysis, co-occurring TCRs were grouped using DBSCAN, with TCRdist sequence similarity added in when clustering inside HLA-allele-positive subsets. Repertoires with fewer than 30,000 or more than 120,000 public chains, plus five repertoires with anomalous nucleotide sharing, were excluded from co-occurrence clustering. This immuneACCESS table, as held by TCRdb, lists in-frame sequences with V and J called but not all clones. Of the missing ones, under half trace to an unresolved V gene in checked studies; the others have no known cause. D and trimming were read from the DNA, whereas the V and J calls and clone size are those reported in that table. In this sample the table shows 150,000 to 200,000 clones, approximately 84% of which occur a single time. The ten largest clonotypes hold approximately 0.23% of the sample.

Findings and caveats that apply to the study as a whole: A few of the identified cytomegalovirus-associated TCR beta chains were confirmed in vitro to be specific for cytomegalovirus antigens. A later genetic analysis reported fewer N-insertions in productive TCRs among donors in an Asian-associated ancestry cluster than the roughly 620-donor mean. Because counts were too low, seventeen rarely observed V segments, including chromosome 9 orphons, were left out of the earlier analysis of 587 of the donors. CMV serostatus was the only immune exposure information available for the cohort. Because HLA typing was missing for some donors at each locus, association tests included only the typed subset. A group of highly shared sequence variants was considered likely to be a technical artifact of the sequencing pipeline. In a later analysis, several top co-occurrence clusters were reported to appear linked to parvovirus B19, influenza, CMV and Epstein-Barr virus. Sequencing depth was assumed to be roughly uniform across donors in the presence/absence analyses, though that assumption may not hold. This cohort had only TCR beta chains sequenced, and the lack of alpha or paired-chain data limited which features could be detected. A total of about 180 TCR beta chains were listed by the study as associated with cytomegalovirus. In a later genetic analysis, a missense DCLRE1C variant was associated with V-gene and J-gene trimming of TCR beta chains, and the association was replicated in an independent cohort. A further reported finding was that TCR beta sequences accurately predicted the HLA-A and HLA-B alleles for most subjects in the first cohort. In both the original and validation cohorts, the classifier was reported to diagnose cytomegalovirus status with high specificity and sensitivity. Linkage disequilibrium might explain the correlated functional status among segregating V segments, but an unknown experimental factor could not be excluded. Broadly in line with IMGT annotations, most TCR beta V segments showed up in productive rearrangements about 87% or about 30% of the time in an earlier analysis of 587 of the donors. A later analysis found that most CMV-associated TCR beta chains appeared HLA-restricted, with HLA associations seemingly driven largely by CMV exposure. While some public TCRs were present in many individuals, most TCR sequences turned up only very rarely across donors. The 87-base-pair reads could not distinguish some IMGT-functional V segments, including TRBV6-2 and TRBV6-3, so those segments were excluded. The authors suggested that the approach could potentially be generalized to other disease states and immunological phenotypes. A later analysis associated 16,951 TCR beta sequences with specific HLA alleles at a false discovery rate of 0.05. Compared with equally common non-associated chains, HLA-associated TCR beta chains in a later analysis were more clonally expanded and had lower generation probabilities. Assigning TCR associations to individual alleles was difficult when HLA alleles, especially DR and DQ, strongly co-occurred. In a later analysis, TCR association rates were found to vary across HLA loci, with the most associated TCRs seen for DRB1 alleles and the fewest for HLA-C alleles.

This sequence originates from a girl under three years old in good health and CMV-seronegative. The chain couples TRBV19 to TRBJ2-7, and TRBD1 aligns with 7 junction nucleotides. The sequenced material came from PBMCs. The CDR3 in this case is CASSSDREYEQYF. The nucleotide sequence reads as follows: TGTGCCAGTAGTAGCGACAGGGAATACGAGCAGTACTTC. With the portions outside the CDR3 filled from the reference TRBV19 and TRBJ2-7 genes, the complete variable region becomes DGGITQSPKYLFRKEGQNVTLSCEQNLNHDAMYWYRQDPGQGLRLIYYSQIVNDFQKGDIAEGYSVSREKKESFPLTVTSAQKNPTAFYLCASSSDREYEQYFGPGTRLTVT.